This T cell receptor (beta chain) was profiled in a study of shared clonotypes between healthy human individuals. Study-level points and caveats: Donors were few, which limited the genetic and exposure-history diversity represented.

Profiled with immunoSEQ multiplex PCR; TCRdb holds only in-frame clones, not every one. The sample holds 2 million or so clones, less than 95% seen once. Points on this clone: Its antigen is still unknown.

V shed 4 bases and J 6 bases; nucleotides not matched to a gene: 7. The CDR3 is 14 residues long. CDR1 and CDR2 (germline): SNHLY, FYNNEI. Terminally differentiated effector memory CD45RA+ cells were left out of the naive CD8 fraction, which was CD45RO-negative and positively selected for CCR7. Those who donated were healthy HIV-negative adults, with no recent acute infections or vaccinations reported. Every contributor of samples was a Caucasian grown-up residing in Nashville, Tennessee. The material sequenced was naive CD8+ T cells sorted from blood. V and J are TRBV2 and TRBJ1-1, with TRBD1 matching 8 bases. The receptor comes from a man younger than 35 in good health. For the CDR3, the DNA is TGTGCCAGCAGTGTGGACAGGGCTACCCCTGAAGCTTTCTTT. Its protein product is CASSVDRATPEAFF.